This T cell receptor beta chain was captured in a study of T cell responses to AZD1222 COVID-19 vaccine. Study as a whole: Samples with a second dose at about 4 or about 12 weeks were pooled together. The study's findings and limits: The span of vaccine-associated CD4 TCRs extended across spike, with dominance at 160-218 and 743-854. A rise in Spike-specific TCR breadth and depth followed two AZD1222 doses. Reportedly, nearly half of unique spike TCRs recognized epitopes outside B.1.351/B.1.1.7 mutations.

The CDR3 contains 12 residues. Trimming cost V 2 bases and J 8 bases, with 9 bases left between them. Germline assignment: CDR1 GTSNPN and CDR2 SVGIG (reference sequence). Data came from immunoSEQ multiplex PCR; TCRdb stores just in-frame clones and leaves some out. The repertoire includes 120,000 to 150,000 clones, approximately 90% of them detected once, and approximately 3.6% sits in the top ten. Concerning this clone: Its specificity is not known.

V and J are TRBV30 and TRBJ1-4, with D uncertain. This TCR derives from an adult in good health. The material sequenced was peripheral blood, taken on day 0 of AZD1222 vaccination. The CDR3 spells CAWSRGGEKLFF. In DNA, the CDR3 is TGTGCCTGGAGTCGAGGTGGGGAAAAACTGTTTTTT.